This T cell receptor (beta chain) was identified in a study of T cell repertoires in MIS-A myocarditis. The CDR3 sequence is 15 residues long. Trimming stripped 4 bases from V and 2 bases from J, with 12 bases between. Germline V gene sequence: CDR1 SGHAT, CDR2 FQNNGV. Clones were sequenced by immunoSEQ multiplex PCR, and TCRdb holds only the in-frame ones, with some missing. The repertoire holds about 700 clones, with roughly 84% as singletons. Sequenced: pericardium tissue obtained at autopsy. This clonotype was sampled from a man in his late teens or twenties with fulminant myocarditis from multisystem inflammatory syndrome in adults (MIS-A) after COVID-19. The V gene is TRBV11-2, the J gene TRBJ2-1; D is perhaps TRBD2 (6 bases). The DNA for the CDR3 is TGTGCCAGCAGCTCTTACGGGGGAGCCTACAATGAGCAGTTCTTC. Its translation is CASSSYGGAYNEQFF. Supplemented by reference TRBV11-2 and TRBJ2-1, the full variable domain reads EAGVAQSPRYKIIEKRQSVAFWCNPISGHATLYWYQQILGQGPKLLIQFQNNGVVDDSQLPKDRFSAERLKGVDSTLKIQPAKLEDSAVYLCASSSYGGAYNEQFFGPGTRLTVL.